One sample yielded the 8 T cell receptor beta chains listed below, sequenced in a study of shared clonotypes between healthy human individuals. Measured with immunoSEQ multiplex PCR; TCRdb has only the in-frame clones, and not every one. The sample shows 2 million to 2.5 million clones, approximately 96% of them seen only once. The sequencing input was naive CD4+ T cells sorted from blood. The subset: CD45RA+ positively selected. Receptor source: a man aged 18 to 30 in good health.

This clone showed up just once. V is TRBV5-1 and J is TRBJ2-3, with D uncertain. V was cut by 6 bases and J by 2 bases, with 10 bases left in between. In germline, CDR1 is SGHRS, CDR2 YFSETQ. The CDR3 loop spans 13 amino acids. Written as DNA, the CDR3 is TGCGCCAGCATGTCGACGACCACAGATACGCAGTATTTT. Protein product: CASMSTTTDTQYF.

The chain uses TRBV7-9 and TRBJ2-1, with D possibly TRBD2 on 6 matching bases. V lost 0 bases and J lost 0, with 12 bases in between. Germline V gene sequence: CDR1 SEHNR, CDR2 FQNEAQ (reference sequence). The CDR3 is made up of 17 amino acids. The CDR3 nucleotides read TGTGCCAGCAGCTTAGCGGGAGGACCGAGCTCCTACAATGAGCAGTTCTTC. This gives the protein CASSLAGGPSSYNEQFF. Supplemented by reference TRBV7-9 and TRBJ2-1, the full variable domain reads DTGVSQNPRHKITKRGQNVTFRCDPISEHNRLYWYRQTLGQGPEFLTYFQNEAQLEKSRLLSDRFSAERPKGSFSTLEIQRTEQGDSAMYLCASSLAGGPSSYNEQFFGPGTRLTVL.

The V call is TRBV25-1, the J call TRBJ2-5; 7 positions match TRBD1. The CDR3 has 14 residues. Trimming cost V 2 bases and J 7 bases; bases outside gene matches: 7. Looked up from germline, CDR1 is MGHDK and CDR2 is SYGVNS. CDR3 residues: CASSEPSSGGTQYF. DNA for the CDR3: TGTGCCAGCAGTGAACCCAGTTCAGGGGGGACCCAGTACTTC. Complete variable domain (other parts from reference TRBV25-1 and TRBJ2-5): EADIYQTPRYLVIGTGKKITLECSQTMGHDKMYWYQQDPGMELHLIHYSYGVNSTEKGDLSSESTVSRIRTEHFPLTLESARPSHTSQYLCASSEPSSGGTQYFGPGTRLLVL.

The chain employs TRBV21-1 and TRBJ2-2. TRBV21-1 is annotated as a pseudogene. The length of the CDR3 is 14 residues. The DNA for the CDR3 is TGTGCCAGCAGCGCCCCGTGGGGTACCGGGGAGCTGTTTTTT. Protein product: CASSAPWGTGELFF.

The CDR3 protein is CAWSRQGLGPYEQYF. The CDR3 region has the DNA TGTGCCTGGAGTAGGCAGGGACTTGGCCCCTACGAGCAGTACTTC. The chain has TRBV30 and TRBJ2-7; D may be TRBD2 (6 bases). The CDR3 is 15 residues long. Germline V CDR1 and CDR2: GTSNPN, SVGIG (reference sequence). The V and J ends lost 2 bases and 2 bases respectively, with 16 bases between them. The full variable domain, its missing parts supplied by reference TRBV30 and TRBJ2-7, is SQTIHQWPATLVQPVGSPLSLECTVEGTSNPNLYWYRQAAGRGLQLLFYSVGIGQISSEVPQNLSASRPQDRQFILSSKKLLLSDSGFYLCAWSRQGLGPYEQYFGPGTRLTVT.

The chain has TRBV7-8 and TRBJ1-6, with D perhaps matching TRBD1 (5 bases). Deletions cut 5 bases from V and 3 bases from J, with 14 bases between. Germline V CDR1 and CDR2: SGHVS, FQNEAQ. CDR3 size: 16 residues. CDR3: CASSPNRWIYNSPLHF. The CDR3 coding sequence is TGTGCCAGCAGCCCAAACAGGTGGATCTATAATTCACCCCTCCACTTT.

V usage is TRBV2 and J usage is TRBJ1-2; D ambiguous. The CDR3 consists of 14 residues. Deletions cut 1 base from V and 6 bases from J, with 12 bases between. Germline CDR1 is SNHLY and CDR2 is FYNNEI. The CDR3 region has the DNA TGTGCCAGCAGTGAAGACAGCCTATCTCATGGCTACACCTTC. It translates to CASSEDSLSHGYTF.

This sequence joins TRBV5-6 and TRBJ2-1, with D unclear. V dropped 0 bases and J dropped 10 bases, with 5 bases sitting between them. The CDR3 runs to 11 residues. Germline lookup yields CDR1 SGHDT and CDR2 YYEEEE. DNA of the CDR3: TGTGCCAGCAGCTTGGCGAGCGAGCAGTTCTTC. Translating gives CASSLASEQFF.